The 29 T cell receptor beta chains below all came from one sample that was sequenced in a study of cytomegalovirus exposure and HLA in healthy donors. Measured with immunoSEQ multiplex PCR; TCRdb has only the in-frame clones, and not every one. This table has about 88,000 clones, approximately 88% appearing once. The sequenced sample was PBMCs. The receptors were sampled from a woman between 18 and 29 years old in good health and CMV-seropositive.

This CDR3 reads CASSDEGGRNTEAFF. The CDR3 nucleotides read TGCGCCAGCAGTGATGAAGGAGGACGAAACACTGAAGCTTTCTTT. The chain links TRBV10-2 to TRBJ1-1; D not resolved. The CDR3 covers 15 residues. Germline assignment: CDR1 WSHSY and CDR2 SAAADI. The V end lost 3 bases, the J end lost 2 bases, and 13 bases lay between the germline ends.

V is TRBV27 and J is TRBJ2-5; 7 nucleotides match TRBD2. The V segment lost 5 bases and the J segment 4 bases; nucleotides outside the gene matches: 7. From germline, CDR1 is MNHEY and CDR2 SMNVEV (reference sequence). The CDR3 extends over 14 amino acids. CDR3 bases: TGTGCCAGCAGTACCCAGCCGGGGGGAGAGACCCAGTACTTC. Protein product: CASSTQPGGETQYF.

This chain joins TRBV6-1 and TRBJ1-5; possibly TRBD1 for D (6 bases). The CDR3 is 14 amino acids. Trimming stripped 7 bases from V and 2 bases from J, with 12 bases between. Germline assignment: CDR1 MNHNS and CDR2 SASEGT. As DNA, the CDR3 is TGTGCCAGCATAGATAGGACAGGCAATCAGCCCCAGCATTTT. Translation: CASIDRTGNQPQHF.

The CDR3 coding sequence is TGCGCCAAACTGGACAGGAACTCCTACGAGCAGTACTTC. This sequence encodes CAKLDRNSYEQYF. V usage is TRBV10-1 and J usage is TRBJ2-7; 7 positions match TRBD1. The CDR3 runs to 13 residues. Per germline, CDR1 WNHNN and CDR2 SYGVQD (reference sequence). The V and J ends lost 10 bases and 0 bases, in that order; junction bases with no gene match: 6.

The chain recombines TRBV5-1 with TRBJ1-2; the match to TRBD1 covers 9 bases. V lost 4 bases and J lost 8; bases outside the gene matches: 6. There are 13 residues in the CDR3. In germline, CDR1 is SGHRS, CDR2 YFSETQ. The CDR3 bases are TGCGCCAGCAGCCAGGGACAGGGCTTCGGCTACACCTTC. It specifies CASSQGQGFGYTF. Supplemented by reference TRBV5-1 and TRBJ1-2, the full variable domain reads KAGVTQTPRYLIKTRGQQVTLSCSPISGHRSVSWYQQTPGQGLQFLFEYFSETQRNKGNFPGRFSGRQFSNSRSEMNVSTLELGDSALYLCASSQGQGFGYTFGSGTRLTVV.

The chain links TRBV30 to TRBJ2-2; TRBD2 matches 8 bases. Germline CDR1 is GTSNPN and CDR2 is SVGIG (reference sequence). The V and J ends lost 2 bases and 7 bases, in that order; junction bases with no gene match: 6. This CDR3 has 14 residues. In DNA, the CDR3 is TGTGCCTGGAGTCCCACCGGGGGGGACGGGGAGCTGTTTTTT. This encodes CAWSPTGGDGELFF.

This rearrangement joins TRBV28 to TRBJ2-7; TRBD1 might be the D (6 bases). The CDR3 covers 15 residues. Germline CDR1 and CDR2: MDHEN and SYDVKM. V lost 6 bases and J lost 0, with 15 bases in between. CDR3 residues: CASRVLQGLSYEQYF. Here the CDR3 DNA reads TGTGCCAGCAGGGTATTACAGGGCCTCTCCTACGAGCAGTACTTC.

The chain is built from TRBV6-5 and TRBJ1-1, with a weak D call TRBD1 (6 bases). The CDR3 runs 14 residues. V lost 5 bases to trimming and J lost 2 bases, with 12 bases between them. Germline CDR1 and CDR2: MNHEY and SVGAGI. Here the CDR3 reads CASSPWTVNTEAFF. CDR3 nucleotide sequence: TGTGCCAGCAGTCCCTGGACAGTTAACACTGAAGCTTTCTTT.

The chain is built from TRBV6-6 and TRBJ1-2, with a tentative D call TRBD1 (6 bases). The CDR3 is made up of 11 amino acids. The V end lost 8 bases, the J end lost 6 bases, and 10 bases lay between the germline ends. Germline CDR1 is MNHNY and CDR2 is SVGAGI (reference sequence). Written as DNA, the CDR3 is TGTGCCAGCGGGCACAGGGATGGCTACACCTTC. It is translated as CASGHRDGYTF.

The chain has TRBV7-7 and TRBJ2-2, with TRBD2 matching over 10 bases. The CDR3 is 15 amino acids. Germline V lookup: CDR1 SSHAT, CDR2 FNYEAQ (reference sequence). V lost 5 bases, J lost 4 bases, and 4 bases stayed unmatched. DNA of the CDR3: TGTGCCAGCAGCCTATGGACTAGCGGCACCGGGGAGCTGTTTTTT. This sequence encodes CASSLWTSGTGELFF.

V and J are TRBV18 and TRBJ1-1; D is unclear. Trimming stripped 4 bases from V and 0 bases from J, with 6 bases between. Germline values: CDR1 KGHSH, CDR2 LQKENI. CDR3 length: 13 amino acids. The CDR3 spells CASSREVNTEAFF. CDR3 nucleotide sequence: TGTGCCAGCTCACGAGAAGTGAACACTGAAGCTTTCTTT.

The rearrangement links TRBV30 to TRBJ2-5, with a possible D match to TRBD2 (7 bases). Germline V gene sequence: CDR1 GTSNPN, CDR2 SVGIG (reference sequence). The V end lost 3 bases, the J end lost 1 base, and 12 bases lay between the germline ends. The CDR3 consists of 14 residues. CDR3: CAWRGGGPQETQYF. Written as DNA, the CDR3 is TGTGCCTGGAGAGGGGGGGGACCCCAAGAGACCCAGTACTTC.

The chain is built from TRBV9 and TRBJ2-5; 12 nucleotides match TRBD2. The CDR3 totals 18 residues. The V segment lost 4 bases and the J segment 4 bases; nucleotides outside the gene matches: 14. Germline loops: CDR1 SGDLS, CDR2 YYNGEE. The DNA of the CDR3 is TGTGCCAGCAGCCCCCGTACTAGCGGGGGGTCACACCCAGAGACCCAGTACTTC. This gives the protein CASSPRTSGGSHPETQYF.

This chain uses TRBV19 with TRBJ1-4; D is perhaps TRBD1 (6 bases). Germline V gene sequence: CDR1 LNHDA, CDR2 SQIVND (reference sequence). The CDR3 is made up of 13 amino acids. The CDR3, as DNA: TGTGCAGTCATTGACAGGCCCGAAGGAAAACTGTTTTTT. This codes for CAVIDRPEGKLFF.

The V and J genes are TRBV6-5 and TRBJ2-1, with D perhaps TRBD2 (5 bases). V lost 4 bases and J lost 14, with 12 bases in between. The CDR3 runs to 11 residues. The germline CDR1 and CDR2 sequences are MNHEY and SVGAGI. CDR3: CASSSSLEEFF. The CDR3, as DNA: TGTGCCAGCAGTTCTAGCCTCGAGGAGTTCTTC.

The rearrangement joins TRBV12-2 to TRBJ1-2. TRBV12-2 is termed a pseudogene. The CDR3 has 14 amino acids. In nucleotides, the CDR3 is TGTGCAAGTCGCCCAGTCGGAGTTTATGGTGGCTACACCTTC. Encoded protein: CASRPVGVYGGYTF.

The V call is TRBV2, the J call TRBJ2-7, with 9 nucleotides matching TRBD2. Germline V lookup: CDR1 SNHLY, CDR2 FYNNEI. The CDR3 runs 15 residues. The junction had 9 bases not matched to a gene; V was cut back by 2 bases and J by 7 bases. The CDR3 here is CASSELAGFSGEQYF. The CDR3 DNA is TGTGCCAGCAGTGAACTAGCGGGATTTTCGGGGGAGCAGTACTTC.

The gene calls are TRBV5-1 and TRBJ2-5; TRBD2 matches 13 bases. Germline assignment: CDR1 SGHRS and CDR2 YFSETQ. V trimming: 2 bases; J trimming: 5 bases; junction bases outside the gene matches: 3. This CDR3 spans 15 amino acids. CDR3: CASSFTSGGAETQYF. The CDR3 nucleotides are TGCGCCAGCAGCTTTACTAGCGGGGGGGCGGAGACCCAGTACTTC.

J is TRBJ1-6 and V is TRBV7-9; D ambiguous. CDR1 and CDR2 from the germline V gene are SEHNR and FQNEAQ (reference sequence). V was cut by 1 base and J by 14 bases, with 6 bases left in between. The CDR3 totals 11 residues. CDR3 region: CASSLVGTLHF. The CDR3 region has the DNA TGTGCCAGCAGCTTAGTGGGCACCCTCCACTTT.

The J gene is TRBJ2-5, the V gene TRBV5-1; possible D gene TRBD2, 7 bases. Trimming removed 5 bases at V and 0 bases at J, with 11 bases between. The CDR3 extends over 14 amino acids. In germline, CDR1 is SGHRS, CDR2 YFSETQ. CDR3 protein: CASSRGGYQETQYF. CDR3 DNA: TGCGCCAGCAGTCGCGGGGGCTACCAAGAGACCCAGTACTTC.

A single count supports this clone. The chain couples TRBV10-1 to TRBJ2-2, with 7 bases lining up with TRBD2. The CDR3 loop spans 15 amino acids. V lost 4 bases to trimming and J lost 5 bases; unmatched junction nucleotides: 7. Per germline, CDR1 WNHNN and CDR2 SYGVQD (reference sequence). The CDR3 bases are TGCGCCAGCAGTGCACTGGCCGGGGGGACCGGGGAGCTGTTTTTT. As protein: CASSALAGGTGELFF.

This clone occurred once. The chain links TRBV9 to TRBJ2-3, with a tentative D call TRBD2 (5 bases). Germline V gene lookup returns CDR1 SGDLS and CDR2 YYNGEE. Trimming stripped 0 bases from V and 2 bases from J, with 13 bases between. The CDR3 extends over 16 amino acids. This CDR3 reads CASSVAQRPFTDTQYF. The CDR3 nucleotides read TGTGCCAGCAGCGTAGCGCAGCGGCCCTTCACAGATACGCAGTATTTT.

As DNA, the CDR3 is TGTGCCAGCAGCCCTAGCGGGGTGGGTTTCGAGCAGTACTTC. It translates to CASSPSGVGFEQYF. The chain joins TRBV11-2 to TRBJ2-7, with 9 bases identical to TRBD2. Germline lookup yields CDR1 SGHAT and CDR2 FQNNGV. With 5 bases clipped from V and 6 bases from J, the junction kept 8 bases outside the gene matches. The CDR3 spans 14 residues.

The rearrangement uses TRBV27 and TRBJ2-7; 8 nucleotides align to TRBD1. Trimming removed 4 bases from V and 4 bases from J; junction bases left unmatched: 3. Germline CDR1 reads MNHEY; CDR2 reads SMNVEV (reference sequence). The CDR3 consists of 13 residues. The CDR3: CASSWQGAYEQYF. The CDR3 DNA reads TGTGCCAGCAGTTGGCAGGGGGCGTACGAGCAGTACTTC.

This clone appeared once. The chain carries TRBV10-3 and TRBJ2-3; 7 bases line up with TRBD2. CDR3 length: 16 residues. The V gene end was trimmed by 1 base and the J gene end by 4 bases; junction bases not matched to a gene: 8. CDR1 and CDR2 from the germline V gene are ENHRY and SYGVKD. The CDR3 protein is CAISEWNPAGSDTQYF. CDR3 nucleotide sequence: TGTGCCATCAGTGAGTGGAATCCAGCGGGGTCAGATACGCAGTATTTT.

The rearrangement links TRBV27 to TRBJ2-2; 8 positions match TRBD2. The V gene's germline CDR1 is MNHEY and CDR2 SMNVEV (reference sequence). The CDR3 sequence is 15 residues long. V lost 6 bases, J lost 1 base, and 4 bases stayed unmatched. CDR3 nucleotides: TGTGCCAGCAGGCCTCTAGCGGGGAACACCGGGGAGCTGTTTTTT. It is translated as CASRPLAGNTGELFF.

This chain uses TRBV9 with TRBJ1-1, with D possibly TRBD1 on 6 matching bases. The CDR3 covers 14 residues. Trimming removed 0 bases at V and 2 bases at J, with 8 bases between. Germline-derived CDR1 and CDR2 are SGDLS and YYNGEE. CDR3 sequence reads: CASSVVGGNTEAFF. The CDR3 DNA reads TGTGCCAGCAGCGTAGTAGGGGGAAACACTGAAGCTTTCTTT.

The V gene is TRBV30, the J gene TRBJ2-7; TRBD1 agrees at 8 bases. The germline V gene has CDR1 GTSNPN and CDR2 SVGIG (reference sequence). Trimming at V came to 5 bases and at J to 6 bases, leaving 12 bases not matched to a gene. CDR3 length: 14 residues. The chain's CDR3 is CAWQKGAGGLEQYF. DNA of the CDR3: TGTGCCTGGCAAAAGGGGGCAGGGGGCCTCGAGCAGTACTTC.

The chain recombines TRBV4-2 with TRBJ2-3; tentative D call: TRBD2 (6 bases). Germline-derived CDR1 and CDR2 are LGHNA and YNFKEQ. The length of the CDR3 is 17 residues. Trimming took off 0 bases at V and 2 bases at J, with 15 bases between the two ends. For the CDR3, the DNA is TGTGCCAGCAGCCAAGAGAACCCTAGCGCCTCCACAGATACGCAGTATTTT. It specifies CASSQENPSASTDTQYF.